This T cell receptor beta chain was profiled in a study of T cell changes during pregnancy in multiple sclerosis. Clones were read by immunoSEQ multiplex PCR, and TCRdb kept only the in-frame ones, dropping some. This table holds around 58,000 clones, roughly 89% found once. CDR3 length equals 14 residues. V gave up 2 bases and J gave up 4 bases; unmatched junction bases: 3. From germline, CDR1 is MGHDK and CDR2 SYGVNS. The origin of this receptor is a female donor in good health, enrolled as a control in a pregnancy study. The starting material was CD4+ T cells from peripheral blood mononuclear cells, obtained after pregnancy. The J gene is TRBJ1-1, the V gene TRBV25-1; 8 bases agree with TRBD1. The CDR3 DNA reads TGTGCCAGCAGTGAACCCGGACAGGGCACTGAAGCTTTCTTT. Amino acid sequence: CASSEPGQGTEAFF.